A single count supports the clone carrying this TCR beta chain. The PCR contained 60 Vbeta and 13 Jbeta primers. Only in-frame clones appear in the TCRdb table, and some are missing; sequencing was by immunoSEQ multiplex PCR. Of some 120,000 clones listed, 79% were seen once; the top ten hold about 2%. The sample originates from a study of cytomegalovirus exposure and HLA in healthy donors. Germline V gene lookup returns CDR1 SGHRS and CDR2 YFSETQ. The CDR3 has 15 residues. Germline trimming cut 4 bases from V and 5 bases from J; bases unmatched to any gene: 3. The source of this sequence is a man younger than 35 in good health and CMV-seronegative. The sample was PBMCs. The chain employs TRBV5-1 and TRBJ2-1; TRBD2 agrees at 13 bases. DNA of the CDR3: TGCGCCAGCAGCGAGGGGACTAGCGGGAACAATGAGCAGTTCTTC. Residues: CASSEGTSGNNEQFF.